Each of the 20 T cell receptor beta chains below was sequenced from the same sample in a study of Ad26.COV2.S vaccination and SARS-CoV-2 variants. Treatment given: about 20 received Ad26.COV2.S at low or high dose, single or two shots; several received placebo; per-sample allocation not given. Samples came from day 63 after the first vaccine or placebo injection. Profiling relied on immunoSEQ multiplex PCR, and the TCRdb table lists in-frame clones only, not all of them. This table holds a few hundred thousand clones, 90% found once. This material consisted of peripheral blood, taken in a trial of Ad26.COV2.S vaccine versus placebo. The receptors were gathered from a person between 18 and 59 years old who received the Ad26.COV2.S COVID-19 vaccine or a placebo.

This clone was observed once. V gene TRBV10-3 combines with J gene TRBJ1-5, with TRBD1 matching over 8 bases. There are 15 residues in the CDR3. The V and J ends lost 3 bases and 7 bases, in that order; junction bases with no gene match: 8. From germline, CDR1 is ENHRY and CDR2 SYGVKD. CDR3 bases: TGTGCCATCAGTGAAACGACAGGGGAAGGACAGCCCCAGCATTTT. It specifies CAISETTGEGQPQHF.

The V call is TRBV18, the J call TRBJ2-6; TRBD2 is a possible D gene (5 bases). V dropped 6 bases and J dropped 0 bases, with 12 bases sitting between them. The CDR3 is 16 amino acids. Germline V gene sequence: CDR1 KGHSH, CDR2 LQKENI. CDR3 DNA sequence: TGTGCCAGCTCCCCGGACTTGGGCTCTGGGGCCAACGTCCTGACTTTC. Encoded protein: CASSPDLGSGANVLTF.

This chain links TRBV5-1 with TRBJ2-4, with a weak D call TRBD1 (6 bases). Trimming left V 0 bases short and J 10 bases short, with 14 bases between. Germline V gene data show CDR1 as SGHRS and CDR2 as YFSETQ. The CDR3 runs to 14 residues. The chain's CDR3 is CASSLGQGMHIQYF. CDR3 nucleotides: TGCGCCAGCAGCTTGGGTCAGGGGATGCATATTCAGTACTTC. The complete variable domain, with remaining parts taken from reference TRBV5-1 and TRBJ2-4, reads KAGVTQTPRYLIKTRGQQVTLSCSPISGHRSVSWYQQTPGQGLQFLFEYFSETQRNKGNFPGRFSGRQFSNSRSEMNVSTLELGDSALYLCASSLGQGMHIQYFGAGTRLSVL.

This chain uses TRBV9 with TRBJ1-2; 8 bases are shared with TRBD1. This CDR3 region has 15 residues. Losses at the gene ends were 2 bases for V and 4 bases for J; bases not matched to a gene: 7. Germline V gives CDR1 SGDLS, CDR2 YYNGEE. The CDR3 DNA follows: TGTGCCAGCAGCGTTGACGGGACAGGATTCTATGGCTACACCTTC. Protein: CASSVDGTGFYGYTF.

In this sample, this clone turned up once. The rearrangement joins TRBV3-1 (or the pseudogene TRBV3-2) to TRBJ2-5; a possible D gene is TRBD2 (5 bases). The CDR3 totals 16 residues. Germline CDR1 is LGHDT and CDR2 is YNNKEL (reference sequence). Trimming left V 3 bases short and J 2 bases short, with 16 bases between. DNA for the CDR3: TGTGCCAGCAGCCAGGAATCCGGGATTGGGCAAGAGACCCAGTACTTC. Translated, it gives CASSQESGIGQETQYF.

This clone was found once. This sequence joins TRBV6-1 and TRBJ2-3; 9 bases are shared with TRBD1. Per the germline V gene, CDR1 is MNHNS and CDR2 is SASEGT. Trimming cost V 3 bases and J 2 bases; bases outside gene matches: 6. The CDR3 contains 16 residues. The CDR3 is CASSELGTGYTDTQYF. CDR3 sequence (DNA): TGTGCCAGCAGTGAGCTTGGGACAGGGTACACAGATACGCAGTATTTT.

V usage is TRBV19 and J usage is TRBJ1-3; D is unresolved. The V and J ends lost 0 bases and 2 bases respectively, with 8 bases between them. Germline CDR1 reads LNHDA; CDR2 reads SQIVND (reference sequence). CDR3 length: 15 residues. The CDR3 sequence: CASSIDAATGNTIYF. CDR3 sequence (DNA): TGTGCCAGTAGTATAGACGCGGCGACTGGAAACACCATATATTTT.

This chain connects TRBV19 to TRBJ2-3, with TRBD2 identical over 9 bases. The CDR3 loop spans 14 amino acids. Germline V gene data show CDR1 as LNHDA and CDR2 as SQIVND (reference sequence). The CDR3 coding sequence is TGTGGGACGCGGGAGGGTGGGGGCACAGATACGCAGTATTTT. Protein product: CGTREGGGTDTQYF. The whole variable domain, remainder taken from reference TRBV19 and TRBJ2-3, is DGGITQSPKYLFRKEGQNVTLSCEQNLNHDAMYWYRQDPGQGLRLIYYSQIVNDFQKGDIAEGYSVSREKKESFPLTVTSAQKNPTAFYLCGTREGGGTDTQYFGPGTRLTVL.

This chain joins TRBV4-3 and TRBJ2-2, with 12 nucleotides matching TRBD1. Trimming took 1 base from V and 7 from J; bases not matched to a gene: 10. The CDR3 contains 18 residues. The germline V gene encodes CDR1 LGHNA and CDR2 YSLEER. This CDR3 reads CASSQGPQGQGADGELFF. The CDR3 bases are TGCGCCAGCAGCCAAGGTCCGCAGGGACAGGGGGCTGACGGGGAGCTGTTTTTT.

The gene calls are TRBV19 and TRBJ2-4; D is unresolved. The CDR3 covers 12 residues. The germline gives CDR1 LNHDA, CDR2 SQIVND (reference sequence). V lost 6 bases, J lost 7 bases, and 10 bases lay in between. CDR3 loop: CASRGIWNIQYF. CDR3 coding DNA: TGTGCCAGTAGAGGGATCTGGAACATTCAGTACTTC.

CDR3 in amino acids: CASSQDLWGGRTF. The CDR3, as DNA: TGCGCCAGCAGCCAAGACCTTTGGGGAGGCCGAACCTTC. The chain employs TRBV4-1 and TRBJ1-2; the D is unclear. Germline V gene sequence: CDR1 MGHRA, CDR2 YSYEKL. Deletions cut 0 bases from V and 14 bases from J, with 16 bases between. This CDR3 comprises 13 residues.

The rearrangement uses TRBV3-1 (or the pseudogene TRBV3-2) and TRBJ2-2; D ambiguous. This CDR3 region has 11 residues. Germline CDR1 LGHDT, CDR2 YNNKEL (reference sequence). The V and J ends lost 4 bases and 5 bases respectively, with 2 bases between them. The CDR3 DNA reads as TGTGCCAGCAGCCTTACCGGGGAGCTGTTTTTT. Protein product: CASSLTGELFF.

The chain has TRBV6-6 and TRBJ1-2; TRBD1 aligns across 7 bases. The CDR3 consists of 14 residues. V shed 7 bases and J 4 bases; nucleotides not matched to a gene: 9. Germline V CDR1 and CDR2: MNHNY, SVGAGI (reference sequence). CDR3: CASNPSTGLYGYTF. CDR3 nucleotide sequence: TGTGCCAGCAACCCTTCGACAGGGCTCTATGGCTACACCTTC.

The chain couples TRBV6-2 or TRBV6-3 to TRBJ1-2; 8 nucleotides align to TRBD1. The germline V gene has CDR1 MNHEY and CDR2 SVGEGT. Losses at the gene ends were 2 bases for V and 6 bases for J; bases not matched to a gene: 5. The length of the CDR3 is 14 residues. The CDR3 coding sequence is TGTGCCAGCAGTTACATTTGGGACAGGAATGGCTACACCTTC. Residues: CASSYIWDRNGYTF.

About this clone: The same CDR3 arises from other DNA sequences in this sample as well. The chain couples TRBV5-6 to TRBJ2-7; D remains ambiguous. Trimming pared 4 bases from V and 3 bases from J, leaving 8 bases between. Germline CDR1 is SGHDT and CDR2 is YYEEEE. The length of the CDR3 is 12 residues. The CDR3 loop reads CASSSRFYEQYF. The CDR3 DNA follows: TGTGCCAGCAGCAGCAGGTTCTACGAGCAGTACTTC.

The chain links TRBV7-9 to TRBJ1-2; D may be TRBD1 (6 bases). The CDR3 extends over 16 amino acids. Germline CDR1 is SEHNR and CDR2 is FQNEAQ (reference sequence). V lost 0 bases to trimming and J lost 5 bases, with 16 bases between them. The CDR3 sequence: CASSLAKGTRSYGYTF. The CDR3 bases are TGTGCCAGCAGCTTAGCGAAAGGGACAAGATCTTATGGCTACACCTTC. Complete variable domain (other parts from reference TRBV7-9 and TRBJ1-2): DTGVSQNPRHKITKRGQNVTFRCDPISEHNRLYWYRQTLGQGPEFLTYFQNEAQLEKSRLLSDRFSAERPKGSFSTLEIQRTEQGDSAMYLCASSLAKGTRSYGYTFGSGTRLTVV.

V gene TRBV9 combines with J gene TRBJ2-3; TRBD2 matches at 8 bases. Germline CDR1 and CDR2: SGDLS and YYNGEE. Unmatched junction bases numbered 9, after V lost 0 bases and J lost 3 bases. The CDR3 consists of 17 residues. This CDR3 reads CASSVGPAGGGTDTQYF. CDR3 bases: TGTGCCAGCAGCGTAGGCCCAGCGGGCGGGGGGACAGATACGCAGTATTTT.

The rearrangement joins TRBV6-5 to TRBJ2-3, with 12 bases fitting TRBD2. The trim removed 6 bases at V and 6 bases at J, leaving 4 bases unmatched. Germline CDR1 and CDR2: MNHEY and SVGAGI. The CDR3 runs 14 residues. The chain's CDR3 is CASRWTSGTDTQYF. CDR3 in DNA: TGTGCCAGCAGGTGGACTAGCGGGACTGATACGCAGTATTTT.

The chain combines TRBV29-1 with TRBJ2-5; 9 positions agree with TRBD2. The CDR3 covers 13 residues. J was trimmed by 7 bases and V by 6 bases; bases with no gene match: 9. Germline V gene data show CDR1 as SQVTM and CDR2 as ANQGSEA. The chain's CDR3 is CSVGTSNRGTQYF. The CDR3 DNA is TGCAGCGTCGGGACTAGCAACCGGGGGACCCAGTACTTC.

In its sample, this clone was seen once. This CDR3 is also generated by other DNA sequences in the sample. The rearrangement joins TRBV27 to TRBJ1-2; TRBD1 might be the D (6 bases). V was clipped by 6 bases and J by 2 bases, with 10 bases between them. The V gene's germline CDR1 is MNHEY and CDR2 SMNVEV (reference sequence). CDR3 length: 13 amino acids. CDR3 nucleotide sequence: TGTGCCAGCAGCTTAACAGGGAACTATGGCTACACCTTC. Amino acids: CASSLTGNYGYTF.